This TCR beta chain was identified during a study of neurological immune-mediated disorders. The CDR3 totals 12 residues. Germline CDR1 is SGHVS and CDR2 is FQNEAQ. Trimming left V 5 bases short and J 3 bases short, with 7 bases between. This clonotype has at least ten counts. 2 million unsorted PBMCs were stored in RNAlater at -80 °C before RNA extraction. The authors obtained over 170 million TCR-beta sequences from 15-18 subjects per sequencing run. MiXCR, applied by TCRdb to the 5' RACE reads, yields one record per CDR3 protein. The table has approximately 87,000 distinct CDR3 sequences, roughly 13% seen once.

Specimen: PBMCs. This TCR was sampled from a woman between 50 and 59 years old in good health. This sequence joins TRBV7-8 and TRBJ2-5; D remains unclear. This CDR3 is CASSPWKETQYF. The CDR3 DNA is TGTGCCAGCAGCCCATGGAAAGAGACCCAGTACTTC.